This TCR beta chain was sequenced in a study of shared clonotypes between healthy human individuals. This clone was counted once. The antigen remains undetermined. Whole-study results and caveats: A small donor pool kept down the genetic and exposure-history diversity that was represented. The study's rarefaction showed incomplete sorted-subset sequencing despite large depth.

The CDR3 is made up of 16 amino acids. V lost 0 bases and J lost 2, with 13 bases in between. Germline CDR1 reads KGHSH; CDR2 reads LQKENI. A CD45RA-negative memory subset and a CD45RA+ naive subset were separated from the CD4+ cells. Some clones are missing from TCRdb's copy, which holds only in-frame ones; the method was immunoSEQ multiplex PCR. There are some 2,000,000 clones in the sample; 85% to 95% occur only once, and around 0.13% lies in the top ten. V gene TRBV18 combines with J gene TRBJ1-2, with a possible D match to TRBD1 (6 bases). The sequence was collected from a man aged 18 to 30 in good health. Sequenced input: naive CD4+ T cells sorted from blood. Subset of the sample: CD45RA+ positively selected. CDR3 bases: TGTGCCAGCTCACCACCGGCAGGGGAAGGGAACTATGGCTACACCTTC. Translation gives CASSPPAGEGNYGYTF.